These T cell receptor beta chains were read from a single sample in a study of HIV-infected patients and healthy controls. TCRdb called the 5' RACE reads again in MiXCR, with one record for every CDR3 protein. The table has 8,000 to 13,000 distinct CDR3 sequences, 6.5% to 10% seen once; the top ten hold 3.5%. Sequencing input: blood. The receptors were gathered from an adult in good health. Each CDR3 is given without its conserved first and last residue.

V gene,CDR3 protein
TRBV28,ASSLAGRDQY
TRBV18,ASSRGQAGTDTQY
TRBV3-1,ASSPLSGSGGYT
TRBV20-1,SAKTRGSTGELF
TRBV2,ASRDGSGANVLT
TRBV5-6,ASSMTGKNQPQH
TRBV7-7,ASSLQGVETQY
TRBV10-2,ASSVSSFGRTDTQY
TRBV20-1,SARYRQGNNSPLH
TRBV5-4,ASSPDSRPEAF
TRBV20-1,SALRGTAKTDTQY
TRBV5-6,ASSFRSLGEGLYGYT
TRBV6-5,ASSYLGQGGWPQH
TRBV7-6,ASRPWTDTQY
TRBV20-1,SATVGGASKNIQY
TRBV24-1,ATTRTGPLGNTIY
TRBV5-4,ASSLVAGGGSYNEQF
TRBV3-1,ASSQGTPYSNQPQH
TRBV3-1,ASQEKGAGGNTIY
TRBV20-1,SARTQGSEAF
TRBV6-1,ASSEVWGGYQPQH
TRBV2,ASTTTASSYNEQF
TRBV25-1,ASSEAGPNEKLF
TRBV19,ASSGRQIYNEQF
TRBV3-1,ASSQVEGGDYGYT
TRBV29-1,SVETRTGAF
TRBV29-1,SVEEGLGTEAF
TRBV3-1,ASSQGEGSYGYT
TRBV2,ASSVHGTGTDTQY
TRBV18,ASSPGGTYEQY
TRBV7-8,ASSSRGGTLRAPLH
TRBV11-2,ASSLDPGRNQPQH
TRBV20-1,SANTGWETQY
TRBV5-1,ASSFRSQGTAYEQY
TRBV5-1,ASSIDRGMSYEQY
TRBV7-8,ASSLLGGYNEQF
TRBV18,ASSSGQGDLAPLH
TRBV5-1,ASSGLTADYGYT
TRBV29-1,SAGVVLTDTQY
TRBV12-3/TRBV12-4,ASRGQGSNQPQH
TRBV4-1,ASSQDNDYNEQF
TRBV5-1,ASSRAGGLSYNEQF
TRBV7-9,ASTNPGTGNVLT
TRBV20-1,SAKQGNQPQH
TRBV3-1,ASSQELIATNEKLF
TRBV6-1,ASSGTSGADTQY
TRBV4-1,ASSQGQLNTEAF
TRBV7-9,ASSPRGYEQF
TRBV5-4,ASSQGEYGYT
TRBV27,ASTRQGLMNYGYT
TRBV2,ASIRGHDTQY
TRBV18,ASSPGQGNYGYT
TRBV5-1,ASSLFGQGYTEAF
TRBV20-1,SVSGRGREKLF